The source of this TCR beta chain is a study of CD8 T cells in ankylosing spondylitis. Whole-study findings and limits: Enrichment of disease-linked clones was reportedly significant in matched ankylosing spondylitis synovial fluid. Some motif variants were previously reported in reactive arthritis synovial fluid and blood.

As regards this clonotype: Its matching antigen is unknown.

TCRdb independently ran MiXCR on the 5' RACE reads; one entry per CDR3 protein. The sample holds about 160,000 distinct CDR3 sequences; under 55% are singletons and the top ten take approximately 14%. This clonotype was sampled from a male donor with ankylosing spondylitis. The sample taken for sequencing was synovial fluid, either unsorted or a sorted T cell fraction (not recorded which).

The chain's CDR3 is CASSLALWGVNEQFF. The CDR3 DNA sequence: TGCGCCAGCAGCTTGGCCCTATGGGGGGTAAATGAGCAGTTCTTC. V gene TRBV5-1 combines with J gene TRBJ2-1, with a tentative D call TRBD2 (6 bases). The germline V gene has CDR1 SGHRS and CDR2 YFSETQ. The CDR3 extends over 15 amino acids. Deletions cut 0 bases from V and 7 bases from J, with 14 bases between.